Following are 13 T cell receptor beta chains from one sample sequenced in a study of a mutant IDH1 vaccine in newly diagnosed glioma. For these receptors, no antigen is known. TCRdb keeps only in-frame clones here, not all; method: immunoSEQ multiplex PCR. The sample records 50,000 to 75,000 clones, about 86% being singletons. The time point was: week 5, during vaccination. Each dose of the vaccine consisted of 300 ug of mutant IDH1 20-mer peptide, with topical imiquimod. The material sequenced was PBMCs, taken from a glioma patient whose treatment included an IDH1 peptide vaccine. The receptors were sampled from a woman between 45 and 60 years old with glioma.

This clone showed up just once. The J gene is TRBJ2-1, the V gene TRBV27, with TRBD1 matching 7 bases. CDR3 size: 12 residues. With 8 bases clipped from V and 4 bases from J, the junction kept 2 bases outside the gene matches. Germline V gene data show CDR1 as MNHEY and CDR2 as SMNVEV (reference sequence). The CDR3 coding sequence is TGTGCCAGCGCGACAGGGTACAATGAGCAGTTCTTC. It codes for CASATGYNEQFF.

The rearrangement links TRBV5-6 to TRBJ1-4, with D perhaps TRBD1 (6 bases). V was pared by 4 bases and J by 6 bases, with 16 bases between. Germline V gene lookup returns CDR1 SGHDT and CDR2 YYEEEE. The CDR3 is 15 amino acids. The CDR3 here is CASSLQGGEDEKLFF. CDR3 nucleotides: TGTGCCAGCAGCCTACAAGGGGGAGAGGATGAAAAACTGTTTTTT.

The chain carries TRBV5-1 and TRBJ2-5; D is unclear. Per germline, CDR1 SGHRS and CDR2 YFSETQ. The CDR3 extends over 13 amino acids. V was pared by 6 bases and J by 0 bases, with 9 bases between. This CDR3 is CASTRMDQETQYF. CDR3 coding DNA: TGCGCCAGCACCAGGATGGACCAAGAGACCCAGTACTTC.

This sequence joins TRBV27 and TRBJ2-3; TRBD2 agrees at 12 bases. The J segment lost 3 bases and the V segment lost 8 bases, leaving 3 bases of the junction unmatched. The CDR3 consists of 14 residues. Per the germline V gene, CDR1 is MNHEY and CDR2 is SMNVEV (reference sequence). CDR3 amino acids: CASSSGGETDTQYF. DNA of the CDR3: TGTGCCAGCTCTAGCGGGGGGGAAACAGATACGCAGTATTTT.

This clone was seen a single time. The CDR3 loop is CASGFSGSDTQYF. CDR3 nucleotides: TGTGCTAGTGGTTTTTCGGGTTCAGATACGCAGTATTTT. The chain links TRBV12-5 to TRBJ2-3; D is ambiguous. The CDR3 consists of 13 residues. V was clipped by 3 bases and J by 4 bases, with 8 bases between them. Looked up from germline, CDR1 is LGHNT and CDR2 is FRNRAP. Variable domain in full (rest from reference TRBV12-5 and TRBJ2-3): DARVTQTPRHKVTEMGQEVTMRCQPILGHNTVFWYRQTMMQGLELLAYFRNRAPLDDSGMPKDRFSAEMPDATLATLKIQPSEPRDSAVYFCASGFSGSDTQYFGPGTRLTVL.

This rearrangement joins TRBV30 to TRBJ1-4, with D tentatively TRBD1 (6 bases). The CDR3 sequence is 12 residues long. Germline V gene lookup returns CDR1 GTSNPN and CDR2 SVGIG (reference sequence). V was cut by 7 bases and J by 8 bases, with 14 bases left in between. CDR3 DNA: TGTGCCTCATACAGGGTTCTCGAAAAACTGTTTTTT. It encodes CASYRVLEKLFF.

The chain uses TRBV4-1 and TRBJ2-7; 10 positions agree with TRBD1. This CDR3 contains 15 residues. After removal of 2 bases from V and 4 bases from J, the junction contained 5 bases not matched to a gene. Germline V lookup: CDR1 MGHRA, CDR2 YSYEKL. The CDR3 region is CASSQTGTGVYEQYF. The CDR3 DNA follows: TGCGCCAGCAGCCAAACCGGGACAGGGGTATACGAGCAGTACTTC.

This chain connects TRBV11-2 to TRBJ2-4, with D maybe TRBD1 (5 bases). This CDR3 has 16 amino acids. Per germline, CDR1 SGHAT and CDR2 FQNNGV. The V gene lost 4 bases and the J gene lost 0 bases, with 13 bases spanning the gap. DNA for the CDR3: TGTGCCAGCAGCTATCCAGGGATCCTAGCCAAAAACATTCAGTACTTC. Amino acids: CASSYPGILAKNIQYF.

This chain links TRBV7-9 with TRBJ2-1, with D perhaps given as TRBD1 or TRBD2 (6 bases each). Trimming left V 4 bases short and J 6 bases short, with 19 bases between. Germline CDR1 is SEHNR and CDR2 is FQNEAQ (reference sequence). The CDR3 has 16 amino acids. In nucleotides, the CDR3 is TGTGCCAGCAGCTCCGCGGGACGAGGGGGTGGCAATGAGCAGTTCTTC. Translating it yields CASSSAGRGGGNEQFF. Based on the CDR3 plus reference TRBV7-9 and TRBJ2-1, the full variable domain is DTGVSQNPRHKITKRGQNVTFRCDPISEHNRLYWYRQTLGQGPEFLTYFQNEAQLEKSRLLSDRFSAERPKGSFSTLEIQRTEQGDSAMYLCASSSAGRGGGNEQFFGPGTRLTVL.

This clone has just a few counts. At the DNA level, this CDR3 is encoded by other sequences in the same sample as well. The chain uses TRBV5-1 and TRBJ2-5; TRBD2 matches 16 bases. The CDR3 covers 17 residues. Trimming cost V 4 bases and J 2 bases; bases outside gene matches: 5. Germline lookup yields CDR1 SGHRS and CDR2 YFSETQ. CDR3 residues: CASSPGLAGGPQETQYF. The CDR3 bases are TGCGCCAGCAGCCCGGGACTAGCGGGGGGGCCTCAAGAGACCCAGTACTTC.

The genes are TRBV7-3 and TRBJ1-1; D call uncertain. Per germline, CDR1 SGHTA and CDR2 FQGTGA. V was trimmed by 1 base and J by 4 bases, leaving 16 bases between them. This CDR3 is built from 16 residues. Written as DNA, the CDR3 is TGTGCCAGCAGCTTAAATGTCCCCGGCCTGGGCACTGAAGCTTTCTTT. It encodes CASSLNVPGLGTEAFF.

The V and J genes are TRBV6-6 and TRBJ1-1, with D possibly being TRBD1 (5 bases). Trimming took 6 bases from V and 2 from J, leaving 10 bases between them. The CDR3 spans 13 residues. Looked up from germline, CDR1 is MNHNY and CDR2 is SVGAGI (reference sequence). This CDR3 reads CASRPTGNTEAFF. CDR3 coding DNA: TGTGCCAGCAGACCCACAGGTAACACTGAAGCTTTCTTT.

The V call is TRBV5-5, the J call TRBJ1-3; D is unclear. The CDR3 totals 14 residues. The V and J ends lost 0 bases and 5 bases respectively, with 9 bases between them. Germline V lookup: CDR1 SGHKS, CDR2 YYEKEE (reference sequence). The CDR3 DNA is TGTGCCAGCAGCTTGGTCAGTAAGCGAAACACCATATATTTT. Translating it yields CASSLVSKRNTIYF.